The 28 T cell receptor beta chains given below trace back to one sample, sequenced in a study of blood T cell repertoires in COVID-19. Measured with immunoSEQ multiplex PCR; TCRdb has only the in-frame clones, and not every one. The data show 200,000 or so clones, with roughly 85% seen just once and under 4% held by the top ten. Sequencing was carried out using PBMCs or T cells enriched from blood (not recorded which). These receptors originate from a woman aged 40 to 50 with acute COVID-19.

The chain combines TRBV2 with TRBJ1-1, with 8 positions matching TRBD1. CDR3 length: 16 residues. The V gene's germline CDR1 is SNHLY and CDR2 FYNNEI. J lost 1 base, V lost 4 bases, and 8 bases had no gene match. CDR3 loop: CASSAGGDRRNTEAFF. In nucleotides, the CDR3 is TGTGCCAGCAGTGCAGGAGGGGACAGGAGGAACACTGAAGCTTTCTTT.

Only one count was recorded for this clone. The rearrangement joins TRBV10-1 to TRBJ2-3, with 10 bases aligning to TRBD1. Germline-derived CDR1 and CDR2 are WNHNN and SYGVQD (reference sequence). V gave up 2 bases and J gave up 0 bases; unmatched junction bases: 5. The CDR3 is 17 residues long. CDR3 nucleotide sequence: TGCGCCAGCAGTGAGACGACAGGGGGCGGAAGCACAGATACGCAGTATTTT. As protein: CASSETTGGGSTDTQYF.

The chain's CDR3 is CASSLPLGEETQYF. The CDR3 coding sequence is TGTGCCAGCAGCTTGCCGCTGGGAGAAGAGACCCAGTACTTC. The chain is built from TRBV5-4 and TRBJ2-5, with D possibly TRBD2 on 5 matching bases. V gave up 1 base and J gave up 3 bases, with 10 bases separating them. The CDR3 has 14 residues. Germline CDR1 reads SGHNT; CDR2 reads YYREEE (reference sequence).

V and J are TRBV30 and TRBJ2-2; D not resolved. Germline CDR1 reads GTSNPN; CDR2 reads SVGIG (reference sequence). V lost 4 bases and J 4 bases, leaving 13 bases between the germline ends. CDR3 size: 14 residues. The CDR3 loop reads CAWIPASPTGELFF. The CDR3 nucleotides are TGTGCCTGGATCCCAGCGTCCCCCACCGGGGAGCTGTTTTTT.

This clone appeared a single time. The chain combines TRBV6-4 with TRBJ2-2, with 10 positions matching TRBD1. The CDR3 loop spans 14 amino acids. J was trimmed by 7 bases and V by 6 bases; bases with no gene match: 5. Germline loops: CDR1 MRHNA, CDR2 SNTAGT. For the CDR3, the DNA is TGTGCCAGCAGCGCGGACAGGGGGGTCGGGGAGCTGTTTTTT. Protein: CASSADRGVGELFF.

The chain recombines TRBV3-1 (or the pseudogene TRBV3-2) with TRBJ2-7, with D unclear. The CDR3 has 15 residues. V lost 2 bases, J lost 3 bases, and 14 bases lay in between. Germline V gene lookup returns CDR1 LGHDT and CDR2 YNNKEL (reference sequence). The DNA of the CDR3 is TGTGCCAGCAGCCAAATCCTCTCATTGAGCTACGAGCAGTACTTC. It specifies CASSQILSLSYEQYF.

For the CDR3, the DNA is TGTGCCAGCAGCCCTACAACCGGACAGGGTTCATACAATGAGCAGTTCTTC. Translation gives CASSPTTGQGSYNEQFF. The J gene is TRBJ2-1, the V gene TRBV13; 8 bases map to TRBD1. The ends lost 5 bases at V and 4 bases at J; junction bases unmatched: 13. This CDR3 has 17 amino acids. Germline V CDR1 and CDR2: PRHDT, FYEKMQ (reference sequence).

The gene calls are TRBV19 and TRBJ1-2; D not certain. The length of the CDR3 is 14 residues. The V end was cut by 3 bases, the J end by 4 bases, with 12 bases between. Germline CDR1 reads LNHDA; CDR2 reads SQIVND (reference sequence). The CDR3 region has the DNA TGTGCCAGTAGTATTGATGCAGGTCTCTATGGCTACACCTTC. This encodes CASSIDAGLYGYTF. Full variable domain (rest looked up from reference TRBV19 and TRBJ1-2): DGGITQSPKYLFRKEGQNVTLSCEQNLNHDAMYWYRQDPGQGLRLIYYSQIVNDFQKGDIAEGYSVSREKKESFPLTVTSAQKNPTAFYLCASSIDAGLYGYTFGSGTRLTVV.

J is TRBJ2-6 and V is TRBV5-4; 11 bases are shared with TRBD1. The CDR3 length is 18 residues. The V gene end was trimmed by 4 bases and the J gene end by 1 base; junction bases not matched to a gene: 7. Germline CDR1 and CDR2: SGHNT and YYREEE (reference sequence). CDR3 DNA: TGTGCCAGCAGCAAAGGACAGGGGGCGATATCTGGGGCCAACGTCCTGACTTTC. Encoded protein: CASSKGQGAISGANVLTF.

The CDR3 is CASSGGIGTGYNEQFF. The CDR3 DNA reads as TGCGCCAGCAGCGGAGGAATCGGGACAGGCTACAATGAGCAGTTCTTC. This rearrangement joins TRBV5-1 to TRBJ2-1, with 8 positions matching TRBD1. Unmatched junction bases numbered 9, after V lost 4 bases and J lost 3 bases. Per germline, CDR1 SGHRS and CDR2 YFSETQ. The CDR3 is 16 residues long.

The V and J genes are TRBV10-1 and TRBJ1-2; perhaps TRBD1 as D (6 bases). Looked up from germline, CDR1 is WNHNN and CDR2 is SYGVQD (reference sequence). The V gene lost 8 bases and the J gene lost 1 base, with 11 bases spanning the gap. CDR3 length equals 13 residues. CDR3 loop: CASSTGLNYGYTF. The CDR3 DNA reads TGCGCCAGCTCGACAGGTCTTAACTATGGCTACACCTTC.

V gene TRBV15 combines with J gene TRBJ1-1; 7 bases are shared with TRBD1. CDR1 LNHNV and CDR2 YYDKDF come from the germline V gene (reference sequence). V lost 3 bases and J lost 5; bases outside the gene matches: 3. The CDR3 sequence is 13 residues long. The CDR3 nucleotides are TGTGCCACCAGCAGGACAGGGCTTACTGAAGCTTTCTTT. It yields the protein CATSRTGLTEAFF.

V and J are TRBV19 and TRBJ2-7, with TRBD1 identical over 7 bases. Germline V gene sequence: CDR1 LNHDA, CDR2 SQIVND (reference sequence). The junction had 6 bases not matched to a gene; V was cut back by 4 bases and J by 3 bases. The CDR3 is made up of 14 amino acids. CDR3: CASSTPGQFYEQYF. DNA for the CDR3: TGTGCCAGTAGTACGCCGGGACAGTTCTACGAGCAGTACTTC.

The chain recombines TRBV18 with TRBJ1-6, with D hard to call. V dropped 2 bases and J dropped 2 bases, with 7 bases sitting between them. There are 15 residues in the CDR3. Per germline, CDR1 KGHSH and CDR2 LQKENI. CDR3 region: CASSPDITYNSPLHF. The CDR3 DNA reads as TGTGCCAGCTCACCAGACATAACCTATAATTCACCCCTCCACTTT.

The chain carries TRBV9 and TRBJ1-2, with 7 bases identical to TRBD1. The germline gives CDR1 SGDLS, CDR2 YYNGEE. Losses at the gene ends were 4 bases for V and 5 bases for J; bases not matched to a gene: 14. This CDR3 contains 16 residues. The CDR3 sequence is CASSPHGEGGYYGYTF. For the CDR3, the DNA is TGTGCCAGCAGCCCACACGGAGAAGGGGGCTATTATGGCTACACCTTC.

The V gene is TRBV2, the J gene TRBJ1-2, with D unresolved. The CDR3 is 12 amino acids. Germline loops: CDR1 SNHLY, CDR2 FYNNEI. V shed 1 base and J shed 8 bases, with 8 bases lying between them. Here the CDR3 reads CASSEGGLGYTF. The CDR3 nucleotides are TGTGCCAGCAGTGAAGGAGGTTTGGGCTACACCTTC.

The chain recombines TRBV11-2 with TRBJ1-2; D remains ambiguous. V lost 6 bases and J lost 3, with 11 bases in between. CDR3 size: 13 residues. Germline CDR1 and CDR2: SGHAT and FQNNGV. As DNA, the CDR3 is TGTGCCAGCAGGACAAAGGGAGACTATGGCTACACCTTC. As protein: CASRTKGDYGYTF.

The chain is built from TRBV13 and TRBJ2-1; D gene unclear. The CDR3 has 16 residues. The V and J ends lost 3 bases and 6 bases respectively, with 18 bases between them. Germline V gene sequence: CDR1 PRHDT, CDR2 FYEKMQ (reference sequence). CDR3 in amino acids: CASSLPGRDQTNEQFF. Written as DNA, the CDR3 is TGTGCCAGCAGCTTGCCAGGCCGAGACCAGACCAATGAGCAGTTCTTC. Complete variable domain (other parts from reference TRBV13 and TRBJ2-1): AAGVIQSPRHLIKEKRETATLKCYPIPRHDTVYWYQQGPGQDPQFLISFYEKMQSDKGSIPDRFSAQQFSDYHSELNMSSLELGDSALYFCASSLPGRDQTNEQFFGPGTRLTVL.

This rearrangement joins TRBV10-3 to TRBJ1-6; D unresolved. Germline lookup yields CDR1 ENHRY and CDR2 SYGVKD. The V end lost 3 bases, the J end lost 13 bases, and 13 bases lay between the germline ends. The CDR3 sequence is 13 residues long. The CDR3 nucleotides read TGTGCCATCAGTGACGGATCTGAGCGGCCCCTCCACTTT. This codes for CAISDGSERPLHF.

The V and J genes are TRBV15 and TRBJ2-2, with a tentative D call TRBD1 (6 bases). Trimming removed 2 bases at V and 6 bases at J, with 13 bases between. Germline V gives CDR1 LNHNV, CDR2 YYDKDF (reference sequence). This CDR3 contains 15 residues. The CDR3, as DNA: TGTGCCACCAGCAGAAATACAGGGTCGGCCGGGGAGCTGTTTTTT. Encoded protein: CATSRNTGSAGELFF.

This clone was counted only a few times. The chain couples TRBV6-6 to TRBJ2-1; no reliable D call. Trimming shortened V by 2 bases and J by 3 bases, and 5 bases separated the two germline ends. CDR3 size: 13 residues. The germline V gene encodes CDR1 MNHNY and CDR2 SVGAGI (reference sequence). The CDR3 DNA reads TGTGCCAGCAGTTACACAGACTACAATGAGCAGTTCTTC. Its translation: CASSYTDYNEQFF.

The genes are TRBV4-3 and TRBJ2-2; perhaps TRBD1 as D (5 bases). Germline V gene data show CDR1 as LGHNA and CDR2 as YSLEER. CDR3 length: 17 residues. V lost 0 bases to trimming and J lost 1 base, with 12 bases between them. In DNA form, the CDR3 reads TGCGCCAGCAGCCAAGACTTAGAACAGGAGAACACCGGGGAGCTGTTTTTT. It specifies CASSQDLEQENTGELFF.

The V gene is TRBV30, the J gene TRBJ1-2; D not certain. This CDR3 comprises 11 residues. Germline CDR1 reads GTSNPN; CDR2 reads SVGIG (reference sequence). V was pared by 8 bases and J by 8 bases, with 15 bases between. CDR3 residues: CARDSIQGYTF. The CDR3 DNA reads TGTGCCAGAGATAGTATACAGGGCTACACCTTC.

Here the CDR3 DNA reads TGTGCTAGTGGTTTGGTAACAGGCTCCACTGAAGCTTTCTTT. The encoded protein is CASGLVTGSTEAFF. The chain couples TRBV12-5 to TRBJ1-1, with a tentative D call TRBD1 (5 bases). The CDR3 is made up of 14 amino acids. V lost 0 bases, J lost 4 bases, and 9 bases lay in between. Germline V gives CDR1 LGHNT, CDR2 FRNRAP.

The rearrangement joins TRBV29-1 to TRBJ1-2; 11 positions agree with TRBD1. CDR1 is SQVTM, CDR2 ANQGSEA, per germline. The CDR3 loop spans 13 amino acids. V dropped 7 bases and J dropped 5; count of bases not matched to a gene: 6. The chain's CDR3 is CSASGQGGYGYTF. CDR3 DNA: TGCAGCGCCTCGGGACAGGGGGGGTATGGCTACACCTTC.

This clone was seen once. This chain uses TRBV3-1 (or the pseudogene TRBV3-2) with TRBJ1-2, with 7 bases that match TRBD1. CDR1 is LGHDT, CDR2 YNNKEL, per germline (reference sequence). CDR3 length: 15 amino acids. Germline trimming cut 0 bases from V and 7 bases from J; bases unmatched to any gene: 8. CDR3 in DNA: TGTGCCAGCAGCCAAGATATCACAGGGGCTTTTGGCTACACCTTC. This sequence encodes CASSQDITGAFGYTF.

V gene TRBV30 combines with J gene TRBJ2-1, with D uncertain. V lost 3 bases and J 10 bases, leaving 16 bases between the germline ends. The CDR3 has 13 amino acids. CDR1 is GTSNPN, CDR2 SVGIG, per germline (reference sequence). CDR3 sequence reads: CAWSSARGGEQFF. DNA for the CDR3: TGTGCCTGGAGCTCAGCCCGCGGCGGCGAGCAGTTCTTC.

This clone was seen once. The chain couples TRBV16 to TRBJ1-2; 7 positions agree with TRBD1. Germline V gene sequence: CDR1 KGHSY, CDR2 FQNENV. There are 18 residues in the CDR3. With 2 bases clipped from V and 5 bases from J, the junction kept 17 bases outside the gene matches. The CDR3 DNA reads TGTGCCAGCAGCCAAACCTCAAAAGGGACAGTTCCGGGGTATGGCTACACCTTC. Its protein product is CASSQTSKGTVPGYGYTF.